This T cell receptor beta chain is from a study of cytomegalovirus exposure and HLA in healthy donors. Study-wide findings and caveats: Generally TCR sequences proved uncommon, though certain public TCRs appeared in numerous donors. The authors later linked a missense DCLRE1C variant to TCR beta V- and J-gene trimming.

This clone was seen once. What it recognizes is unknown. The PCR contained 60 Vbeta and 13 Jbeta primers. Measured with immunoSEQ multiplex PCR; TCRdb has only the in-frame clones, and not every one. The table records fewer than 200,000 clones, approximately 80% of them present only once. With 4 bases removed from V and 4 bases from J, the gap between germline ends came to 16 bases. Germline CDR1 MNHNS, CDR2 SASEGT. This CDR3 has 15 amino acids. The chain carries TRBV6-1 and TRBJ1-1; no clear D gene. Sample: PBMCs. The source of this sequence is a woman in her 30s in good health and CMV-seropositive. CDR3 sequence reads: CASSAPRPSGTEAFF. Written as DNA, the CDR3 is TGTGCCAGCAGTGCTCCCCGTCCATCGGGCACTGAAGCTTTCTTT.